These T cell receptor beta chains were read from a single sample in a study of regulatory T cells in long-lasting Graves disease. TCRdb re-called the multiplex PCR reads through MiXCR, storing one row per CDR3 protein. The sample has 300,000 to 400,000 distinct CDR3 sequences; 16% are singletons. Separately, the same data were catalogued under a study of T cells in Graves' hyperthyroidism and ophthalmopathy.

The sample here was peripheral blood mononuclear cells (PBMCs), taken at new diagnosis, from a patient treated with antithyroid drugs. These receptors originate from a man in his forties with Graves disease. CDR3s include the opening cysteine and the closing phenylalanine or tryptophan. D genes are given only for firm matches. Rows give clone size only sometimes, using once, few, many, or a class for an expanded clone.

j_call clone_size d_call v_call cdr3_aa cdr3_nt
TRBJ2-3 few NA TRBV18 CASSPQVSTDTQYF TGTGCCAGCTCACCACAGGTTAGCACAGATACGCAGTATTTT
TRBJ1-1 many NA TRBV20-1 CSARGQYTEAFF TGCAGTGCTAGAGGACAGTACACTGAAGCTTTCTTT
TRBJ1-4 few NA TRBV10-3 CAISDSTNEKLFF TGTGCCATCAGTGACAGTACTAATGAAAAACTGTTTTTT
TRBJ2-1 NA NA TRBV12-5 CASGGSGPSSSYNEQFF TGTGCTAGTGGCGGTTCCGGACCATCGAGCTCCTACAATGAGCAGTTCTTC
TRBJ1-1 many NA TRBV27 CASGTAGMNTEAFF TGTGCCAGCGGCACCGCAGGGATGAACACTGAAGCTTTCTTT
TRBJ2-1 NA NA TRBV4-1 CASSQDFRAGFEQFF TGCGCCAGCAGCCAAGATTTTAGGGCGGGGTTTGAGCAGTTCTTC
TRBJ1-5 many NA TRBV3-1 CASSQASGYNQPQHF TGTGCCAGCAGCCAAGCCTCGGGTTACAATCAGCCCCAGCATTTT
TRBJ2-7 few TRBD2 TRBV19 CASSISGGGEQYF TGTGCCAGTAGTATCAGCGGGGGTGGGGAGCAGTACTTC
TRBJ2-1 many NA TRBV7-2 CASSLRSKQFF TGTGCCAGCAGCTTAAGGTCTAAGCAGTTCTTC
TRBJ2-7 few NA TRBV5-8 CASSLPGGPSDEQYF TGTGCCAGCTCCCTTCCCGGGGGGCCTTCCGACGAGCAGTACTTC
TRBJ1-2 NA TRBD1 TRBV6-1 CASRPPGGQGGYTF TGTGCCAGCAGACCGCCGGGAGGACAGGGAGGCTACACCTTC
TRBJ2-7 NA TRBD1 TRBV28 CASSPTGGGLYEQYF TGTGCCAGCAGCCCTACAGGGGGCGGACTCTACGAGCAGTACTTC
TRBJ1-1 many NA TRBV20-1 CSARRGTLNTEAFF TGCAGTGCTAGACGCGGGACACTAAACACTGAAGCTTTCTTT
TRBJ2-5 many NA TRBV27 CASSPKNKGETQYF TGTGCCAGCAGTCCCAAAAACAAGGGTGAGACCCAGTACTTC
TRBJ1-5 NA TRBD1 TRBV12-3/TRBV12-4 CASSSDRGDQPQHF TGTGCCAGCAGCTCGGACAGGGGCGATCAGCCCCAGCATTTT
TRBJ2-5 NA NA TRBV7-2 CASSKTPGVQYF TGTGCCAGCAGTAAAACCCCCGGGGTCCAGTACTTC
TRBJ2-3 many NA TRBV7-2 CASSLANYRDTQYF TGTGCCAGCAGCTTAGCTAACTACAGAGATACGCAGTATTTT
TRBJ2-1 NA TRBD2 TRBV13 CASSSPNFRGGSYNEQFF TGTGCCAGCAGCTCGCCGAACTTTCGGGGGGGCTCCTACAATGAGCAGTTCTTC
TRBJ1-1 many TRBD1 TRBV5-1 CASSLSPGQGAYLGF TGCGCCAGCAGCTTGTCCCCGGGACAGGGGGCCTACCTGGGGTTT
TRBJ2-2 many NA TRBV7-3 CASSPKVVQGELFF TGTGCCAGCAGCCCAAAAGTAGTTCAGGGGGAGCTGTTTTTT
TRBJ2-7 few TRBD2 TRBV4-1 CASSPQGGGAGLEQYF TGCGCCAGCAGCCCTCAAGGCGGGGGGGCCGGGCTTGAGCAGTACTTC
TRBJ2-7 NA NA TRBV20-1 CSARPPVLYSYEQYF TGCAGTGCTAGGCCACCGGTCTTATACTCCTACGAGCAGTACTTC
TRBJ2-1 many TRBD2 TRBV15 CATSRAPAGGHNEQFF TGTGCCACCAGCAGAGCGCCAGCGGGGGGGCACAATGAGCAGTTCTTC
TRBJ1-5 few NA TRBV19 CASDDMTGSNQPQHF TGTGCCAGTGACGATATGACAGGCAGCAATCAGCCCCAGCATTTT
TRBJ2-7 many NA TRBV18 CASSPSSFEQYF TGTGCCAGCTCACCCTCCTCCTTCGAGCAGTACTTC
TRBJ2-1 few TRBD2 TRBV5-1 CASSLLTSGGDKQFF TGCGCCAGCAGCTTGTTGACTAGCGGGGGGGATAAGCAGTTCTTC
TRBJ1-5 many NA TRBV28 CAAWDIYSNQPQHF TGTGCCGCCTGGGACATTTATAGCAATCAGCCCCAGCATTTT